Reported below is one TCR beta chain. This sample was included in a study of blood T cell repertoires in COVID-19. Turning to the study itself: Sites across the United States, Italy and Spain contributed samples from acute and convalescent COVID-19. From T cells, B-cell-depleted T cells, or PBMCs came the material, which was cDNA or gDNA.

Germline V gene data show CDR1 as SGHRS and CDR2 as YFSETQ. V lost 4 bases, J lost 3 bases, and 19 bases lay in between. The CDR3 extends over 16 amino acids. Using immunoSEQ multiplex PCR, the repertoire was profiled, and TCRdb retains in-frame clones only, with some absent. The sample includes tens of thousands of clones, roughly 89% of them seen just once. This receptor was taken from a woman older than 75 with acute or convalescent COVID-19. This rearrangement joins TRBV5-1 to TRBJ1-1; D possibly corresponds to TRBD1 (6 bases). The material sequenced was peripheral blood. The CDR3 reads CASSPGGGLGYTEAFF. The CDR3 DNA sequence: TGCGCCAGCAGCCCCGGGGGGGGCCTAGGCTACACTGAAGCTTTCTTT.